This T cell receptor beta chain was identified during a study of T-cell memory formation after mild COVID-19. This clonotype was seen more than once but under ten times. The CDR3 runs to 12 residues. V lost 5 bases to trimming and J lost 5 bases, with 10 bases between them. TCRdb passed the 5' RACE reads through MiXCR, listing each CDR3 protein once. The sample carries 500,000 to 550,000 distinct CDR3 sequences, around 20% recorded once. V and J are TRBV12-3 or TRBV12-4 and TRBJ2-7; tentative D call: TRBD1 (5 bases). The TCR was taken from an adult woman who had mild COVID-19 (a few samples of this study predate the infection). Cell type and time point are not known. The material sequenced was PBMCs or a T cell subset sorted from them (not recorded which). The CDR3 DNA reads TGTGCCAGCAGTCCAGGGCGACACGAGCAGTACTTC. This sequence encodes CASSPGRHEQYF.